What follows are 18 T cell receptor beta chains derived from one specimen sequenced in a study of radiation and T cells in renal cell carcinoma. Data came from immunoSEQ multiplex PCR; TCRdb stores just in-frame clones and leaves some out. The top ten clones hold 13% of a sample with roughly 150,000 clones, about 87% of them seen once. As for time point: blood 2 weeks post-SBRT. Documented treatment: 15 Gy SBRT to primary tumor, nephrectomy 4 weeks later. Sample: blood, taken from a patient whose treatment included radiotherapy and nephrectomy. The receptors were gathered from a woman in her forties or fifties with renal cell carcinoma.

This clone appeared a few times. The V gene is TRBV11-2, the J gene TRBJ2-6, with 11 bases fitting TRBD1. Germline values: CDR1 SGHAT, CDR2 FQNNGV. This CDR3 has 16 residues. The ends lost 7 bases at V and 0 bases at J; junction bases unmatched: 2. The DNA of the CDR3 is TGTGCCAGCAAGGGGACAGGGGGCTCTGGGGCCAACGTCCTGACTTTC. Protein sequence: CASKGTGGSGANVLTF. The full variable domain, completed using reference TRBV11-2 and TRBJ2-6, is EAGVAQSPRYKIIEKRQSVAFWCNPISGHATLYWYQQILGQGPKLLIQFQNNGVVDDSQLPKDRFSAERLKGVDSTLKIQPAKLEDSAVYLCASKGTGGSGANVLTFGAGSRLTVL.

The chain recombines TRBV19 with TRBJ1-3; 7 bases match TRBD1. V dropped 3 bases and J dropped 6; count of bases not matched to a gene: 5. There are 14 residues in the CDR3. Per germline, CDR1 LNHDA and CDR2 SQIVND (reference sequence). The CDR3 loop reads CASSMGQSLNTIYF. Written as DNA, the CDR3 is TGTGCCAGTAGTATGGGACAGAGCCTAAACACCATATATTTT.

The rearrangement links TRBV4-3 to TRBJ2-7, with 9 positions matching TRBD1. The CDR3 covers 16 residues. Germline V gives CDR1 LGHNA, CDR2 YSLEER. The V segment lost 4 bases and the J segment 0 bases; nucleotides outside the gene matches: 7. The DNA of the CDR3 is TGCGCCAGCAGCCCGACTACGACAGGGGGCTCCTACGAGCAGTACTTC. It is translated as CASSPTTTGGSYEQYF.

J is TRBJ1-2 and V is TRBV16, with a weak D call TRBD1 (6 bases). Germline V gene sequence: CDR1 KGHSY, CDR2 FQNENV. The CDR3 runs 14 residues. V lost 0 bases and J 2 bases, leaving 7 bases between the germline ends. The DNA of the CDR3 is TGTGCCAGCAGCCAATCCGGACAGAACTATGGCTACACCTTC. Translating gives CASSQSGQNYGYTF.

The chain employs TRBV9 and TRBJ2-7, with D unclear. The V gene's germline CDR1 is SGDLS and CDR2 YYNGEE. Trimming took off 4 bases at V and 4 bases at J, with 15 bases between the two ends. This CDR3 contains 14 residues. The CDR3: CASSYSSGGYEQYF. The DNA for the CDR3 is TGTGCCAGCAGCTATTCTTCGGGTGGTTACGAGCAGTACTTC. Full variable domain (outside the CDR3, taken from reference TRBV9 and TRBJ2-7): DSGVTQTPKHLITATGQRVTLRCSPRSGDLSVYWYQQSLDQGLQFLIQYYNGEERAKGNILERFSAQQFPDLHSELNLSSLELGDSALYFCASSYSSGGYEQYFGPGTRLTVT.

The chain combines TRBV7-6 with TRBJ2-3, with a possible D match to TRBD1 (5 bases). Trimming cost V 3 bases and J 1 base, with 17 bases left between them. Germline V gene sequence: CDR1 SGHVS, CDR2 FNYEAQ. There are 17 residues in the CDR3. In DNA, the CDR3 is TGTGCCAGCAGCTTTTTTTTATTAGGGGTCCGCACAGATACGCAGTATTTT. It codes for CASSFFLLGVRTDTQYF.

V and J are TRBV2 and TRBJ1-2, with D tentatively TRBD1 (5 bases). The CDR3 is 14 amino acids. V shed 6 bases and J shed 3 bases, with 14 bases lying between them. From germline, CDR1 is SNHLY and CDR2 FYNNEI. The CDR3 bases are TGTGCCAGCAGCTCCGGGGTGGGACACTATGGCTACACCTTC. It specifies CASSSGVGHYGYTF.

The chain employs TRBV5-1 and TRBJ2-3; TRBD1 aligns across 9 bases. The CDR3 is 20 residues long. Germline-derived CDR1 and CDR2 are SGHRS and YFSETQ. Unmatched junction bases numbered 14, after V lost 0 bases and J lost 0 bases. As DNA, the CDR3 is TGCGCCAGCAGCTTGGGCCGGACAGGGGCCGCCTCGGGTAGCACAGATACGCAGTATTTT. Encoded protein: CASSLGRTGAASGSTDTQYF. Full variable domain (missing parts from reference TRBV5-1 and TRBJ2-3): KAGVTQTPRYLIKTRGQQVTLSCSPISGHRSVSWYQQTPGQGLQFLFEYFSETQRNKGNFPGRFSGRQFSNSRSEMNVSTLELGDSALYLCASSLGRTGAASGSTDTQYFGPGTRLTVL.

The chain combines TRBV6-6 with TRBJ2-5; D is perhaps TRBD2 (6 bases). Deletions cut 1 base from V and 7 bases from J, with 13 bases between. The germline gives CDR1 MNHNY, CDR2 SVGAGI (reference sequence). The CDR3 is made up of 14 amino acids. The CDR3 DNA sequence: TGTGCCAGCAGTTACTTAGGGCGGGGCTTGACCCAGTACTTC. This sequence encodes CASSYLGRGLTQYF.

This clone occurred once. The V and J genes are TRBV5-6 and TRBJ1-6; 7 nucleotides agree with TRBD1. There are 15 residues in the CDR3. Germline V gene lookup returns CDR1 SGHDT and CDR2 YYEEEE. The V gene end was trimmed by 4 bases and the J gene end by 4 bases; junction bases not matched to a gene: 5. The CDR3 DNA reads as TGTGCCAGCAGCCGGGGGACAGTTTATAATTCACCCCTCCACTTT. This translates into CASSRGTVYNSPLHF.

The genes are TRBV5-6 and TRBJ2-3, with D perhaps TRBD2 (6 bases). Trimming took 4 bases from V and 2 from J, leaving 23 bases between them. Germline lookup yields CDR1 SGHDT and CDR2 YYEEEE. This CDR3 region has 18 residues. This chain's CDR3 is CASSRRLGSGSYTDTQYF. The CDR3 DNA reads as TGTGCCAGCAGCCGACGACTAGGGAGCGGGTCCTACACAGATACGCAGTATTTT.

CDR3 DNA sequence: TGTGCCAGTAGTATAGCCGGAAGCGCCGGGGCCGGTGTTGAGCAGTACTTC. It encodes CASSIAGSAGAGVEQYF. The J gene is TRBJ2-7, the V gene TRBV19; either TRBD1 or TRBD2 may fit D (5 bases each). The ends were cut back, 1 base at V and 7 bases at J, with 23 bases in the middle. The CDR3 has 17 residues. Germline CDR1 and CDR2: LNHDA and SQIVND (reference sequence).

The CDR3 coding sequence is TGTGCCAGCAGTTTATCGGGGGTGGGCAGGGCCACCTATGGCTACACCTTC. The encoded protein is CASSLSGVGRATYGYTF. The V gene is TRBV28, the J gene TRBJ1-2; D perhaps matches TRBD1 (5 bases). The CDR3 extends over 17 amino acids. Germline V lookup: CDR1 MDHEN, CDR2 SYDVKM. V was clipped by 1 base and J by 4 bases, with 19 bases between them.

This clone was observed a single time. J is TRBJ2-7 and V is TRBV6-5; weak D call: TRBD2 (6 bases). This CDR3 has 16 amino acids. V shed 1 base and J shed 5 bases, with 18 bases lying between them. Germline V lookup: CDR1 MNHEY, CDR2 SVGAGI. CDR3 DNA: TGTGCCAGCAGTTACTACGCGGGACCCCCTGGGGACGAGCAGTACTTC. The encoded protein is CASSYYAGPPGDEQYF.

The V and J genes are TRBV6-1 and TRBJ1-2; 9 bases are a match to TRBD1. This CDR3 spans 15 amino acids. Per the germline V gene, CDR1 is MNHNS and CDR2 is SASEGT. The trim removed 4 bases at V and 2 bases at J, leaving 5 bases unmatched. The CDR3 DNA reads as TGTGCCAGCAGTGTCCTGGGACAGGGCAACTATGGCTACACCTTC. As protein: CASSVLGQGNYGYTF.

The chain links TRBV6-1 to TRBJ1-1; unclear D gene. CDR1 is MNHNS and CDR2 is SASEGT in the germline V gene. V gave up 8 bases and J gave up 0 bases, with 13 bases separating them. The CDR3 has 14 residues. As DNA, the CDR3 is TGTGCCAGCCTCCCGACGGGGTTGAACACTGAAGCTTTCTTT. It yields the protein CASLPTGLNTEAFF.

The chain combines TRBV6-1 with TRBJ1-1; D remains ambiguous. This CDR3 has 17 amino acids. Germline-derived CDR1 and CDR2 are MNHNS and SASEGT. V lost 1 base and J 0 bases, leaving 15 bases between the germline ends. The CDR3 region is CASSEVRRTGMNTEAFF. CDR3 sequence (DNA): TGTGCCAGCAGTGAAGTCCGAAGAACGGGGATGAACACTGAAGCTTTCTTT.

The gene calls are TRBV9 and TRBJ2-2, with 9 bases fitting TRBD1. CDR1 is SGDLS, CDR2 YYNGEE, per germline. V lost 0 bases and J lost 5; bases outside the gene matches: 11. The CDR3 length is 18 residues. The CDR3 loop is CASSVDFTGQGRTGELFF. CDR3 bases: TGTGCCAGCAGCGTAGACTTTACGGGACAGGGAAGAACCGGGGAGCTGTTTTTT. Full variable domain (outside the CDR3, taken from reference TRBV9 and TRBJ2-2): DSGVTQTPKHLITATGQRVTLRCSPRSGDLSVYWYQQSLDQGLQFLIQYYNGEERAKGNILERFSAQQFPDLHSELNLSSLELGDSALYFCASSVDFTGQGRTGELFFGEGSRLTVL.